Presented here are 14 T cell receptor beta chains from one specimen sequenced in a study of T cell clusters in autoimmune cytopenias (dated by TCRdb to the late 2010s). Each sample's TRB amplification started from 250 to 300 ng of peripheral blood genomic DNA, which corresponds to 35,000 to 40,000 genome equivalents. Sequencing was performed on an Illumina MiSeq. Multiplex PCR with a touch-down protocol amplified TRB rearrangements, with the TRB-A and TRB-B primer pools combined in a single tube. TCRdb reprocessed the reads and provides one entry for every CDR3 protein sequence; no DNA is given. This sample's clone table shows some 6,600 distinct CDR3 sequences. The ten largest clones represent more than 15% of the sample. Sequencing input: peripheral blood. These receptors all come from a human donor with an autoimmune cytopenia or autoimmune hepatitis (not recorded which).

The CDR3 sequence: CASSQGAQNIQYF. J is TRBJ2-4 and V is TRBV5-5; the D gene TCRdb calls, TRBD1, cannot be checked with no DNA. From germline, CDR1 is SGHKS and CDR2 YYEKEE (reference sequence). The CDR3 has 13 residues.

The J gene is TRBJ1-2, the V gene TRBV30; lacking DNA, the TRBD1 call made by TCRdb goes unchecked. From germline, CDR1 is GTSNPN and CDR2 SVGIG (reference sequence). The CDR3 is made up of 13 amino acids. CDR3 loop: CAWTLEGPRGYTF.

The chain's CDR3 is CASSFIGQVGNTEAFF. The chain is built from TRBV5-5 and TRBJ1-1; TCRdb designates TRBD1, a call that cannot be tested without DNA. Germline V gene sequence: CDR1 SGHKS, CDR2 YYEKEE (reference sequence). CDR3 length equals 16 residues.

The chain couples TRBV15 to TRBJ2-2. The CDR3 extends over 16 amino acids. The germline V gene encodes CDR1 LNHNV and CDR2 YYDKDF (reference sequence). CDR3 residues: CATSRDYPSSTGELFF.

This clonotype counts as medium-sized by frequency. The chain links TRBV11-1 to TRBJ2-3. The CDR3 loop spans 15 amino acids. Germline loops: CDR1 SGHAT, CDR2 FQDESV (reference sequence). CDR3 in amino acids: CASSVTLEGTDTQYF.

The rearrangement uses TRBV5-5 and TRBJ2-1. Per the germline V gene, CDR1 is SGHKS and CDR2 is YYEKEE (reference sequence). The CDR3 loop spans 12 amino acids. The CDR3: CASSLGTDEQFF.

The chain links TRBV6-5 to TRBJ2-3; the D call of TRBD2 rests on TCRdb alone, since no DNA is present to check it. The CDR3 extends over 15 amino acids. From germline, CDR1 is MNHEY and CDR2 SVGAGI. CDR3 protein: CASSYGLAGTDTQYF.

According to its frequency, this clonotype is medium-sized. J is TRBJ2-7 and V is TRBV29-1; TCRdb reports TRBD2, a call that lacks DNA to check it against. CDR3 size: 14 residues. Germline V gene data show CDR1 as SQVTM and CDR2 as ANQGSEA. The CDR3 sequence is CSVAISGLGGEQYF.

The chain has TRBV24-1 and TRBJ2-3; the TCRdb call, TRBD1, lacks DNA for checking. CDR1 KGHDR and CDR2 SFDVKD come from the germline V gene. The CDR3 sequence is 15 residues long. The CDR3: CATSPGQGPKDTQYF.

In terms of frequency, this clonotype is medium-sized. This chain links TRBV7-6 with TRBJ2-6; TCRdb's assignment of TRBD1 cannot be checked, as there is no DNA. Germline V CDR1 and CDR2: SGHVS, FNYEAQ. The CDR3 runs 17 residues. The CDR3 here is CASSLALGSGGANVLTF.

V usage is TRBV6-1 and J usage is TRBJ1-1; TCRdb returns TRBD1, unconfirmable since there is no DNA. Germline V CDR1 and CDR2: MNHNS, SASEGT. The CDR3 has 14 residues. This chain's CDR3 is CASSEDRENTEAFF.

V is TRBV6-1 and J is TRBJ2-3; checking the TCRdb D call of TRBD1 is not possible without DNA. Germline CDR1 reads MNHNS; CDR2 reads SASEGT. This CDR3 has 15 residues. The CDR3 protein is CASSEAAGAIDTQYF.

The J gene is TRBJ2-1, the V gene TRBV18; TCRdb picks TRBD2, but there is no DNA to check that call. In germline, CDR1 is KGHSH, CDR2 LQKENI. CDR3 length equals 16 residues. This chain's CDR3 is CASSPPKAGGNNEQFF. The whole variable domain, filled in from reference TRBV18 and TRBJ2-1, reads NAGVMQNPRHLVRRRGQEARLRCSPMKGHSHVYWYRQLPEEGLKFMVYLQKENIIDESGMPKERFSAEFPKEGPSILRIQQVVRGDSAAYFCASSPPKAGGNNEQFFGPGTRLTVL.

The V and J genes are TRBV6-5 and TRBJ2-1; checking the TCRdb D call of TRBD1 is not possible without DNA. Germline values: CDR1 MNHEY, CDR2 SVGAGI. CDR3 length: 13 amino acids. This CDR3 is CASSYSRAAPQFF.